The entry that follows covers one TCR beta chain sequence. This clone was observed a single time. Its antigen remains undetermined. Per-base qualities were not stored, and no clone one base away is much larger. Genomic DNA was extracted with the Qiagen DNeasy kit from unsorted PBMCs and from negatively selected CD4+ and CD8+ fractions. Amplification of TCR beta CDR3 regions was done by immunoSEQ multiplex PCR with primers that anneal to V and J segments. A synthetic immune receptor repertoire was used to minimize amplification bias, and remaining bias was computationally removed after sequencing. Turning to the authors' computational methods: Repertoire diversity was quantified as the Shannon entropy index using custom Python scripts. Unsorted, CD4+ and CD8+ repertoires were analyzed separately, except in combined analyses where CD4+ and CD8+ sequences were merged in silico. Clonal expansion was defined as at least a 2-fold frequency increase after treatment relative to C1D1, with a pseudocount of 0.5 for undetected baseline clones. Clones with 0 or 1 copy at C1D1 were defined as singleton clones, while clones with 2 or more copies were defined as non-singleton clones. Clones expanded in unsorted samples were annotated as CD4+, CD8+ or unknown by matching protein sequences in sorted samples from the same patient. Diversity changes from C1D1 to C4D1 were tested in paired samples using Wilcoxon tests. The clones in this table, taken by TCRdb from immuneACCESS, are in-frame only. Not every clone is retained; where verified, under half of the shortfall comes from an unresolved V gene, and the cause of the rest is unknown. Clone size and the V and J calls come from that table; the DNA yielded D and trimming. Recorded for this sample are roughly 50,000 clones; approximately 86% of them occurred a single time. The biggest ten clones account for approximately 7% of the sample.

This specimen's time point label, interpreted: cycle 4 day 1 (C4D1), after six to seven weeks of nivolumab. Every trial patient had relapsed after autologous stem cell transplantation, and cohorts A, B and C differed in prior brentuximab vedotin exposure. The trial cohort comprised about 60 patients with relapsed/refractory classical Hodgkin lymphoma whose best overall responses were complete response, partial response or progressive disease. Trial patients were treated with single-agent nivolumab in the multi-cohort phase II CheckMate 205 trial. Best overall response was determined by an independent review committee according to the 2007 International Working Group response criteria. Trial PBMCs were obtained immediately prior to nivolumab initiation (C1D1) and on therapy at cycle 2 day 1 and cycle 4 day 1. Peripheral blood was collected in 8 mL Vacutainer Cell Preparation Tubes, from which PBMCs were isolated by centrifugation and then cryopreserved.

This record comes from a study of PD-1 blockade in classical Hodgkin lymphoma (dated by TCRdb to about 2020). About the study as a whole: Nivolumab dosing was 3 mg/kg intravenously every 2 weeks, continuing until either disease progression or unacceptable toxicity. The study used TCR beta sequencing and CyTOF to define a peripheral blood immune signature of response to PD-1 blockade in classical Hodgkin lymphoma.

V is shortened by 4 bases, J by 9 bases, and the region joining them spans 17 bases. Counted from cysteine to phenylalanine, this CDR3 has 14 amino acids. Left in the record is the CDR3 DNA by itself, 42 bases read in frame from the first base. CDR1 is given as SGHRS and CDR2 as YFSETQ, both from the germline V gene. Results and caveats for the whole study, not just this receptor: Among trial patients, those achieving complete response had baseline diversity similar to that of newly diagnosed patients, while diversity was significantly lower in partial responders and progressors. The study was limited to a single clinical trial cohort, and causes of repertoire differences, possibly disease activity or prior therapy, remained undefined. By C4D1, a significant rise was seen in CD4+ TCR diversity but not in CD8+ TCR diversity (p=0.0027 vs p=0.16), and the rise was most apparent among complete responders (p=0.02). Lower diversity was observed in patients in whom nivolumab was started less than 1 year after ASCT, and these patients were excluded from later analyses so that confounding by immune reconstitution would be avoided. Baseline TCR diversity was reported to be lower in newly diagnosed patients than in healthy donors and to be lower still in relapsed/refractory patients.

The sequenced sample was peripheral blood mononuclear cells (PBMCs), obtained before the fourth cycle of nivolumab. The rearrangement joined TRBV5-1 to TRBJ2-4; matching of 6 bases hints at TRBD2 as the D gene. The source is a human donor with classical Hodgkin lymphoma. The CDR3 is CASSPTGGVGIQYF. The DNA sequence is as follows: TGCGCCAGCAGCCCCACCGGAGGGGTCGGCATTCAGTACTTC.